Following are 8 T cell receptor beta chains from one sample sequenced in a study of shared clonotypes between healthy human individuals. Some clones are missing from TCRdb's copy, which holds only in-frame ones; the method was immunoSEQ multiplex PCR. The sample has over 850,000 clones, 78% seen once. What was sequenced was memory CD4+ T cells from PBMCs. Described subset: CD45RA-negative fraction. These receptors originate from a man aged 18 to 35 in good health. Some clones in this sample may be carry-over from other donors' samples.

This clone occurred once. The chain joins TRBV5-6 to TRBJ2-1; TRBD1 matches at 11 bases. The J segment lost 3 bases and the V segment lost 4 bases, leaving 3 bases of the junction unmatched. Germline loops: CDR1 SGHDT, CDR2 YYEEEE. The CDR3 has 15 residues. The chain's CDR3 is CASSVGTGGYNEQFF. CDR3 sequence (DNA): TGTGCCAGCAGCGTCGGGACAGGGGGCTACAATGAGCAGTTCTTC.

The chain uses TRBV13 and TRBJ2-1; weak D call: TRBD2 (5 bases). Trimming took off 2 bases at V and 0 bases at J, with 8 bases between the two ends. The CDR3 consists of 15 residues. CDR1 and CDR2 from the germline V gene are PRHDT and FYEKMQ (reference sequence). CDR3 nucleotide sequence: TGTGCCAGCAGCTTAAAACGGGGCTCCTACAATGAGCAGTTCTTC. Amino acids: CASSLKRGSYNEQFF.

This rearrangement joins TRBV5-1 to TRBJ2-4, with 9 bases matching TRBD1. CDR1 and CDR2 (germline): SGHRS, YFSETQ. The CDR3 contains 14 residues. J gave up 6 bases and V 4 bases, and 5 bases lay outside the gene matches. The CDR3 spells CASSLGQGLNIQYF. In DNA, the CDR3 is TGCGCCAGCAGCCTGGGACAGGGATTAAACATTCAGTACTTC.

The chain is built from TRBV6-5 and TRBJ1-1; possibly TRBD1 for D (5 bases). Trimming cost V 6 bases and J 5 bases, with 7 bases left between them. CDR1 and CDR2 (germline): MNHEY, SVGAGI. There are 11 residues in the CDR3. The CDR3 DNA reads as TGTGCCAGCAGCCACAGGACTGAAGCTTTCTTT. Its protein product is CASSHRTEAFF.

The rearrangement uses TRBV2 and TRBJ1-4; D ambiguous. This CDR3 comprises 14 residues. Germline V gives CDR1 SNHLY, CDR2 FYNNEI. V lost 3 bases to trimming and J lost 4 bases, with 9 bases between them. The CDR3 DNA reads as TGTGCCAGCAGTGATTCGGTAATTAATGAAAAACTGTTTTTT. As protein: CASSDSVINEKLFF.

The J gene is TRBJ1-5, the V gene TRBV28; 8 bases are shared with TRBD1. V lost 6 bases to trimming and J lost 5 bases; unmatched junction nucleotides: 12. This CDR3 region has 16 residues. Germline loops: CDR1 MDHEN, CDR2 SYDVKM. The CDR3 nucleotides are TGTGCCAGCAGCCCCCGGACAGGGAAAGTCGATCAGCCCCAGCATTTT. Its translation is CASSPRTGKVDQPQHF.

This clone was found once. This sequence joins TRBV5-1 and TRBJ2-3; D gene ambiguous. With 4 bases removed from V and 3 bases from J, the gap between germline ends came to 3 bases. Germline CDR1 SGHRS, CDR2 YFSETQ. The CDR3 has 11 amino acids. The CDR3 DNA reads TGCGCCAGCAGCGAAACAGATACGCAGTATTTT. This codes for CASSETDTQYF.

V is TRBV5-1 and J is TRBJ2-1; a possible D gene is TRBD1 (5 bases). The CDR3 has 16 residues. Trimming cost V 4 bases and J 1 base, with 15 bases left between them. Looked up from germline, CDR1 is SGHRS and CDR2 is YFSETQ. Here the CDR3 reads CASSSGHATSYNEQFF. The CDR3 nucleotides are TGCGCCAGCAGCAGTGGACACGCTACGTCCTACAATGAGCAGTTCTTC.